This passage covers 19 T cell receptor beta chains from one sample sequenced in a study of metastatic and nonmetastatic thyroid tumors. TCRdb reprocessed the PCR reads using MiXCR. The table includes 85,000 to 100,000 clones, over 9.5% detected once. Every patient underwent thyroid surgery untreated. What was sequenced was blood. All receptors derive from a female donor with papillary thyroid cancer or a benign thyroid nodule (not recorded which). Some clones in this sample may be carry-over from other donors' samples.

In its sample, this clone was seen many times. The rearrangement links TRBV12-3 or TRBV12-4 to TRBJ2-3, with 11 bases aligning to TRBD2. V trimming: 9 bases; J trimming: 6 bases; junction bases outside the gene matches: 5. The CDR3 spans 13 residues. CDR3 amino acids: CASTLAGADTQYF. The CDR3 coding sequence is TGTGCCAGTACACTAGCGGGAGCCGATACGCAGTATTTT.

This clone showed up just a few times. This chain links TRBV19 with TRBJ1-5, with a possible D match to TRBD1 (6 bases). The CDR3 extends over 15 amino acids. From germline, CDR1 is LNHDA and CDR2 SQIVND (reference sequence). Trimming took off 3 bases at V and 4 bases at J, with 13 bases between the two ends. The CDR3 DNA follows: TGTGCCAGTAGTATGCGGGGGCCCCAGAATCAGCCCCAGCATTTT. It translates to CASSMRGPQNQPQHF.

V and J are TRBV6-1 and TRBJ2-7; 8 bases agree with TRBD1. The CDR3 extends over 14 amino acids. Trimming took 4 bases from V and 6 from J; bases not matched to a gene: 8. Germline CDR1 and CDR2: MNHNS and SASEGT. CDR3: CASSVGTGSLEQYF. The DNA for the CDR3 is TGTGCCAGCAGTGTTGGGACAGGCTCCCTCGAGCAGTACTTC.

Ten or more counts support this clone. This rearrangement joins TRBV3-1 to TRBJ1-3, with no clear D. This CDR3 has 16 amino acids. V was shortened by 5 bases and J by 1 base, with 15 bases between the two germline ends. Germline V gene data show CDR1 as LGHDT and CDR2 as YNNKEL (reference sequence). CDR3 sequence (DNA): TGTGCCAGCAGCGACGTGCTGCGGGGTTCTGGAAACACCATATATTTT. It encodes CASSDVLRGSGNTIYF. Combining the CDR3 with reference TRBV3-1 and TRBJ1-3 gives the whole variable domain DTAVSQTPKYLVTQMGNDKSIKCEQNLGHDTMYWYKQDSKKFLKIMFSYNNKELIINETVPNRFSPKSPDKAHLNLHINSLELGDSAVYFCASSDVLRGSGNTIYFGEGSWLTVV.

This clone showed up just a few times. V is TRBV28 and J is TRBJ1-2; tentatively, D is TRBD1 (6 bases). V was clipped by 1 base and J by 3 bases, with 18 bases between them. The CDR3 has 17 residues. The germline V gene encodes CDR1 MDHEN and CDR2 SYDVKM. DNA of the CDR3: TGTGCCAGCAGTTTATTGGATTCCAGGGGATCGTACTATGGCTACACCTTC. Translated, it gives CASSLLDSRGSYYGYTF.

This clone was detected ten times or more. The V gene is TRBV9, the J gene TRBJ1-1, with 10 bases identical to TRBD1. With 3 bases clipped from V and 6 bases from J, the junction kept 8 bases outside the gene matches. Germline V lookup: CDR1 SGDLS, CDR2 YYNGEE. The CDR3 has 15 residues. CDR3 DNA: TGTGCCAGCAGCGGCCCTGAGGACAGGGGGGCTGAAGCTTTCTTT. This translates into CASSGPEDRGAEAFF.

The CDR3 nucleotides are TGTGCCAGCAGGGCGGACAGGTTGAACACCGGGGAGCTGTTTTTT. Amino acid sequence: CASRADRLNTGELFF. The J gene is TRBJ2-2, the V gene TRBV5-4, with 7 bases aligning to TRBD1. The CDR3 sequence is 15 residues long. J lost 1 base, V lost 5 bases, and 5 bases had no gene match. In germline, CDR1 is SGHNT, CDR2 YYREEE (reference sequence).

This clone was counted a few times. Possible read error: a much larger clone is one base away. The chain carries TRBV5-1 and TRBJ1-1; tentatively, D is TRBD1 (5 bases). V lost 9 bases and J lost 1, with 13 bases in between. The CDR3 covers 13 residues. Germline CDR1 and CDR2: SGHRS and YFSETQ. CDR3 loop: CAIRVERNTEAFF. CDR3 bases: TGCGCCATCAGGGTCGAGCGGAACACTGAAGCTTTCTTT. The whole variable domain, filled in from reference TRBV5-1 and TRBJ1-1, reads KAGVTQTPRYLIKTRGQQVTLSCSPISGHRSVSWYQQTPGQGLQFLFEYFSETQRNKGNFPGRFSGRQFSNSRSEMNVSTLELGDSALYLCAIRVERNTEAFFGQGTRLTVV.

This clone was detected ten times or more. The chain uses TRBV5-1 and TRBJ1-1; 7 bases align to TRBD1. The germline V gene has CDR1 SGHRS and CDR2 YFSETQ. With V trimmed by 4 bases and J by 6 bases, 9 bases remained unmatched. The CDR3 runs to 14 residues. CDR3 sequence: CASSPYSGQSEAFF. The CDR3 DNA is TGCGCCAGCAGCCCGTATTCGGGACAGTCTGAAGCTTTCTTT.

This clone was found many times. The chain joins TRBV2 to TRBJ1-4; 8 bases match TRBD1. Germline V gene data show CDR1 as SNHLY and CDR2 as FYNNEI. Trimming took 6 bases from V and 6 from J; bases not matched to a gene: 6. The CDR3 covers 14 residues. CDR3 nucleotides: TGTGCCAGCAGCGAGGACAGGGTTTATGAAAAACTGTTTTTT. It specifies CASSEDRVYEKLFF.

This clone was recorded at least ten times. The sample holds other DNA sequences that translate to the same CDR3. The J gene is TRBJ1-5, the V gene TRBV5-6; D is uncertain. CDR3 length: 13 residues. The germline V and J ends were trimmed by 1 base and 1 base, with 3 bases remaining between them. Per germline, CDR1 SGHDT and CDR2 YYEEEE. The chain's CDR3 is CASSLTSNQPQHF. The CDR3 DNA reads TGTGCCAGCAGCTTGACCAGCAATCAGCCCCAGCATTTT.

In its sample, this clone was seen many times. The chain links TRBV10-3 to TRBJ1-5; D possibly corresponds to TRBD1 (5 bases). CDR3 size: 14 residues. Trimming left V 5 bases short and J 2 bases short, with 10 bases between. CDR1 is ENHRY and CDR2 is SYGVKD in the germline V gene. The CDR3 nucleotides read TGTGCCATCAGTCCCGGGGACGGCAATCAGCCCCAGCATTTT. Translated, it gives CAISPGDGNQPQHF.

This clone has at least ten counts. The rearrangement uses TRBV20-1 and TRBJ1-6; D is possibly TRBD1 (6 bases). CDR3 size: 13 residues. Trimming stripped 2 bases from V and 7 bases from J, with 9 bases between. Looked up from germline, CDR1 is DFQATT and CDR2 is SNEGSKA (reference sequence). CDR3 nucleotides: TGCAGTGCTAGACAAGGGGGGAATTCACCCCTCCACTTT. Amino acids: CSARQGGNSPLHF.

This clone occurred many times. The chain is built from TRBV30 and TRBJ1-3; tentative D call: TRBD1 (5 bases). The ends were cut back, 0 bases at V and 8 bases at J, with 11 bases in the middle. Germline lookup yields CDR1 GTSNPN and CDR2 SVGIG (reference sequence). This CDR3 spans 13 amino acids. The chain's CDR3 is CAWSVGRGDTIYF. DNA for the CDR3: TGTGCCTGGAGTGTGGGACGGGGGGACACCATATATTTT.

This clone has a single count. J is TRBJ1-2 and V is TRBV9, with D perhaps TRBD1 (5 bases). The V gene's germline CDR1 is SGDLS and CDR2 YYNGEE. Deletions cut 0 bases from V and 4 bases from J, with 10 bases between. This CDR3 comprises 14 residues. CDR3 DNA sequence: TGTGCCAGCAGCGTAGACAAGGGGTTCTATGGCTACACCTTC. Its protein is CASSVDKGFYGYTF.

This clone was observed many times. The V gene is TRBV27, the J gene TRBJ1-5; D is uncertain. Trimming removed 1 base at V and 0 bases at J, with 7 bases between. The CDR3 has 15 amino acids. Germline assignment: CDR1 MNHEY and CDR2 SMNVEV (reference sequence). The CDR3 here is CASSLLSDSNQPQHF. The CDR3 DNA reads TGTGCCAGCAGTTTATTGTCGGATAGCAATCAGCCCCAGCATTTT.

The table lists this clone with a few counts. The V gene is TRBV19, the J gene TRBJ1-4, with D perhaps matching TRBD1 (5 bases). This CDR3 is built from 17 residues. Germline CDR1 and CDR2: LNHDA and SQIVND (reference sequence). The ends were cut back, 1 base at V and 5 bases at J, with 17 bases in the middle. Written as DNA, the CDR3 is TGTGCCAGTAGTATAGTATCCCCTGGGGGACTCAATGAAAAACTGTTTTTT. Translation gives CASSIVSPGGLNEKLFF.

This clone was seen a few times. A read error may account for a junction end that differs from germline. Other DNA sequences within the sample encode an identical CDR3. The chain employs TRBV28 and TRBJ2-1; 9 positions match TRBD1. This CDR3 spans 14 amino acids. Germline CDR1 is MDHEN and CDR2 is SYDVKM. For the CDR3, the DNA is TGCGCCAGCAGTTCGACAGGGGGGAAGAATGAGCAGTTCTTC. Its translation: CASSSTGGKNEQFF.

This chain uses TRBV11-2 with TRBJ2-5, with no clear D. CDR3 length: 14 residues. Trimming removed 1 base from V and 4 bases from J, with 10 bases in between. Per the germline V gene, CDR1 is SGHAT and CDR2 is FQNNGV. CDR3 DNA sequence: TGTGCCAGCAGCTTAGGTGGCAGCCTAGAGACCCAGTACTTC. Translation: CASSLGGSLETQYF. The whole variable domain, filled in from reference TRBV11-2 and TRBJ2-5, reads EAGVAQSPRYKIIEKRQSVAFWCNPISGHATLYWYQQILGQGPKLLIQFQNNGVVDDSQLPKDRFSAERLKGVDSTLKIQPAKLEDSAVYLCASSLGGSLETQYFGPGTRLLVL.